These 8 T cell receptor beta chains were sequenced from one sample in a study of T cells in Graves' hyperthyroidism and ophthalmopathy. Amplified TCR beta CDR3 regions came from RNA transcripts. TCR CDR3 underwent first-round RT-PCR with the HTBI primer set. TCRdb re-derived calls from the multiplex PCR reads in MiXCR, one entry per CDR3 protein. The sample gives around 60,000 distinct CDR3 sequences, roughly 52% of which show up once; approximately 13% is in the top ten. Sequencing used blood. These receptors originate from a woman aged 25 to 45 with Graves' ophthalmopathy.

The V gene is TRBV7-3, the J gene TRBJ2-1, with 10 nucleotides matching TRBD1. Germline values: CDR1 SGHTA, CDR2 FQGTGA. Germline trimming cut 5 bases from V and 8 bases from J; bases unmatched to any gene: 12. CDR3 length equals 16 residues. The CDR3 protein is CASSPHPGQGKDEQFF. CDR3 nucleotides: TGTGCCAGCAGCCCCCATCCGGGACAGGGGAAGGATGAGCAGTTCTTC. Based on the CDR3 plus reference TRBV7-3 and TRBJ2-1, the full variable domain is GAGVSQTPSNKVTEKGKYVELRCDPISGHTALYWYRQSLGQGPEFLIYFQGTGAADDSGLPNDRFFAVRPEGSVSTLKIQRTERGDSAVYLCASSPHPGQGKDEQFFGPGTRLTVL.

This clonotype was observed at least ten times. V and J are TRBV6-5 and TRBJ1-2, with D unresolved. Trimming pared 0 bases from V and 8 bases from J, leaving 19 bases between. Germline V gene data show CDR1 as MNHEY and CDR2 as SVGAGI. The CDR3 extends over 16 amino acids. The CDR3 DNA reads TGTGCCAGCAGTTACTCGTCCGCAGGCCTCTCATTGGGCTACACCTTC. Its protein is CASSYSSAGLSLGYTF.

This clonotype was seen many times. V and J are TRBV4-2 and TRBJ1-1; D might be TRBD1 (5 bases). V dropped 10 bases and J dropped 2 bases, with 11 bases sitting between them. Germline V gene lookup returns CDR1 LGHNA and CDR2 YNFKEQ. The CDR3 contains 12 residues. CDR3 sequence reads: CATDSTNTEAFF. In DNA form, the CDR3 reads TGTGCCACAGACAGCACCAACACTGAAGCTTTCTTT.

The rearrangement uses TRBV29-1 and TRBJ1-1; D is perhaps TRBD1 (5 bases). This CDR3 spans 10 amino acids. Trimming removed 8 bases at V and 5 bases at J, with 9 bases between. Germline assignment: CDR1 SQVTM and CDR2 ANQGSEA. The CDR3: CSSRATEAFF. The CDR3 DNA sequence: TGCAGCTCCAGGGCTACTGAAGCTTTCTTT.

This chain uses TRBV11-2 with TRBJ1-1; the D gene is possibly TRBD1 (5 bases). The germline V gene encodes CDR1 SGHAT and CDR2 FQNNGV. This CDR3 spans 15 amino acids. Deletions cut 3 bases from V and 8 bases from J, with 19 bases between. Written as DNA, the CDR3 is TGTGCCAGCAGCTTTTTGGGGGGGGGGAACGCGGAAGCTTTCTTT. This codes for CASSFLGGGNAEAFF.

This chain connects TRBV30 to TRBJ1-5, with no clear D. CDR1 GTSNPN and CDR2 SVGIG come from the germline V gene (reference sequence). The V end was cut by 0 bases, the J end by 1 base, with 7 bases between. This CDR3 spans 14 amino acids. The DNA of the CDR3 is TGTGCCTGGAGTGTACTGGAGAGCAATCAGCCCCAGCATTTT. Its protein is CAWSVLESNQPQHF.

In this sample, this clonotype turned up many times. This rearrangement joins TRBV10-3 to TRBJ1-1, with unresolved D. The CDR3 loop spans 15 amino acids. Trimming removed 3 bases from V and 1 base from J, with 12 bases in between. CDR1 is ENHRY and CDR2 is SYGVKD in the germline V gene. The CDR3 DNA reads as TGTGCCATCAGTGATAGTCAAGTGGGGAACACTGAAGCTTTCTTT. It yields the protein CAISDSQVGNTEAFF.

V usage is TRBV20-1 and J usage is TRBJ2-1; D gene ambiguous. The V gene lost 6 bases and the J gene lost 7 bases, with 13 bases spanning the gap. This CDR3 is 12 amino acids long. The germline gives CDR1 DFQATT, CDR2 SNEGSKA (reference sequence). The CDR3 protein is CSAIRQLNEQFF. The CDR3 DNA reads as TGCAGTGCGATACGGCAGCTTAATGAGCAGTTCTTC.